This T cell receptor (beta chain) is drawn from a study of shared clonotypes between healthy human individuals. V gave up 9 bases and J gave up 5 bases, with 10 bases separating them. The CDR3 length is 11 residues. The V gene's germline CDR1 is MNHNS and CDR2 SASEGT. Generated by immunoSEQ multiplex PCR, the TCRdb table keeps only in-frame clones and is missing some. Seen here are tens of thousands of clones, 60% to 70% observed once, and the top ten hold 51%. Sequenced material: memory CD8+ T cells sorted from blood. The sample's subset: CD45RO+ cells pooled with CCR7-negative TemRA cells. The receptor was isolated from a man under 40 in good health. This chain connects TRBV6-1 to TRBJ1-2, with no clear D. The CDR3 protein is CASVEAYGYTF. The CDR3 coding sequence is TGTGCCAGTGTAGAAGCTTATGGCTACACCTTC.